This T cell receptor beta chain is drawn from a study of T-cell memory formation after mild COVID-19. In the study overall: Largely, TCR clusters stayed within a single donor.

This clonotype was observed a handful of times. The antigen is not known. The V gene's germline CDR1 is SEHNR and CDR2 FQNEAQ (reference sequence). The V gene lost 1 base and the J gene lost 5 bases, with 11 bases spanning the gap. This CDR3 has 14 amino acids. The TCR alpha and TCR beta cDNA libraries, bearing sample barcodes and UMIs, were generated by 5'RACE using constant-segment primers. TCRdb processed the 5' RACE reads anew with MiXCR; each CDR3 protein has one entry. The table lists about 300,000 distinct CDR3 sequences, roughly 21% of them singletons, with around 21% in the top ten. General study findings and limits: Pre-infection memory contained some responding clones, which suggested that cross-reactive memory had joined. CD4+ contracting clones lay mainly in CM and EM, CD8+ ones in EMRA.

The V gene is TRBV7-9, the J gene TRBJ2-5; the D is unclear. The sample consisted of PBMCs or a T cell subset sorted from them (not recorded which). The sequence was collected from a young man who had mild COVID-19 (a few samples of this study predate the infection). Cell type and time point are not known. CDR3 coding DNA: TGTGCCAGCAGCTTAGAATGGGTTTGGGAGACCCAGTACTTC. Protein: CASSLEWVWETQYF.